The source of this T cell receptor beta chain is a study of metastatic and nonmetastatic thyroid tumors (dated by TCRdb to between 2020 and 2021). Regarding the research as a whole: Repertoires were compared across peripheral blood and tumor or nodule tissue samples from malignant and benign thyroid patients. Findings and caveats that apply to the study as a whole: In both blood and tumor samples, TCR beta diversity was reported to be significantly higher in malignant tumors than in benign nodules.

To prepare the library, PCR was applied. Sequenced using an Illumina HiSeq 4000. High-throughput sequencing was used to profile the CDR3 region of the TCR beta-chain in every patient. In the paper's pipeline: Drawing on CDR3 differences between clinicopathological groups, the researchers built a classifier meant to tell apart patients with distant-metastatic papillary thyroid cancer. The Shannon index was used to assess repertoire diversity, and the Morisita-Horn index was used to assess tumor-blood repertoire similarity. In-frame beta chains were kept once TCRdb had trimmed the public reads at Q25 with fastp and called clones with MiXCR. Clone size and V and J calls follow TCRdb, not the original study. The sample yields roughly 40,000 clones; about 15% were counted once. The ten largest make up 3% to 4% of the sample. No patient had received any treatment before thyroid surgery. Using T-cell receptor beta sequencing, the study looked back at clinical samples from patients collected from about 2012 to 2018.

This clone was picked up many times. It has no known antigen specificity. Base qualities were left out, and no much larger clone turns up one base away. The CDR3, from cysteine to phenylalanine, totals 12 residues. Only CDR3 DNA is held: 36 bases, read in frame from base 1. V and J are truncated by 5 bases and 0 bases respectively, leaving an intervening sequence of 3 bases. In the germline V gene, CDR1 corresponds to SGHTA and CDR2 to FQGNSA. The chain joins TRBV7-2 to TRBJ2-3, with no confident D gene call. The sequencing sample was made of blood. The clonotype comes from a female donor with papillary thyroid cancer or a benign thyroid nodule (not recorded which). Some clones in this sample may be carry-over from other donors' samples. The CDR3 sequence is CASSQSTDTQYF. The DNA reads as follows: TGTGCCAGCAGCCAGAGCACAGATACGCAGTATTTT.